This is a list of T cell receptor beta chains from one sample in a study of cytomegalovirus exposure and HLA in healthy donors. TCRdb's table, derived via immunoSEQ multiplex PCR, lists solely in-frame clones and lacks some. In the table there are more than 100,000 clones, approximately 78% of which are singletons. Sequenced material: PBMCs. The receptors originated from a woman aged 25 to 39 in good health and CMV-seropositive. CDR3s include the opening cysteine and the closing phenylalanine or tryptophan. A D gene is named only where the DNA matches it firmly. The listing skips clone size in some rows; elsewhere it reads once, few, many or a size class.

15	TRBD1	TRBJ2-2	NA	TRBV4-2	CASSPDRVNTGELFF	TGTGCCAGCAGCCCGGACAGGGTTAACACCGGGGAGCTGTTTTTT
17	NA	TRBJ1-1	NA	TRBV4-1	CASSQDPPGGLNTEAFF	TGCGCCAGCAGCCAAGATCCCCCGGGGGGGTTGAACACTGAAGCTTTCTTT
14	TRBD2	TRBJ2-5	NA	TRBV5-4	CASTVAGARGTQYF	TGTGCCAGCACCGTAGCGGGGGCCAGAGGGACCCAGTACTTC
13	NA	TRBJ2-1	NA	TRBV7-7	CASSPGGYNEQFF	TGTGCCAGCAGCCCCGGAGGTTACAATGAGCAGTTCTTC
11	NA	TRBJ2-5	NA	TRBV5-4	CASSYRETQYF	TGTGCCAGCAGCTACCGGGAGACCCAGTACTTC
13	NA	TRBJ2-5	few	TRBV9	CASSATSQETQYF	TGTGCCAGCAGCGCGACTAGCCAAGAGACCCAGTACTTC
14	NA	TRBJ1-4	NA	TRBV27	CASSYGVLGEKLFF	TGTGCCAGCAGTTACGGGGTCCTCGGGGAAAAACTGTTTTTT
12	NA	TRBJ1-2	once	TRBV19	CASSIGYFDYTF	TGTGCCAGTAGTATAGGCTACTTTGATTACACCTTC
17	TRBD2	TRBJ2-3	NA	TRBV7-3	CASSSRTSGGGTDTQYF	TGTGCCAGCAGCTCAAGGACTAGCGGGGGTGGTACAGATACGCAGTATTTT
13	NA	TRBJ1-1	NA	TRBV9	CASSPSQNTEAFF	TGTGCCAGCAGCCCGAGCCAGAACACTGAAGCTTTCTTT
13	NA	TRBJ2-7	NA	TRBV5-1	CASSLRSGDEQYF	TGCGCCAGCAGCTTGCGTTCAGGGGACGAGCAGTACTTC
16	NA	TRBJ1-6	few	TRBV27	CASSPSRGGGYSPLHF	TGTGCCAGCAGTCCGTCACGGGGAGGGGGTTATTCACCCCTCCACTTT
14	TRBD1	TRBJ1-5	NA	TRBV5-1	CASSERTGDQPQHF	TGCGCCAGCAGCGAACGGACAGGGGATCAGCCCCAGCATTTT
12	NA	TRBJ2-2	once	TRBV11-3	CASSTLTGELFF	TGTGCCAGCAGCACTCTTACCGGGGAGCTGTTTTTT
15	NA	TRBJ2-3	NA	TRBV7-2	CASSLMLTLTDTQYF	TGTGCCAGCAGCTTGATGCTGACTCTCACAGATACGCAGTATTTT
16	NA	TRBJ2-1	NA	TRBV4-3	CASSQVGGASYNEQFF	TGCGCCAGCAGCCAAGTTGGGGGGGCTTCCTACAATGAGCAGTTCTTC
17	TRBD1	TRBJ1-6	few	TRBV13	CASSLAAAQGAGSPLHF	TGTGCCAGCAGCTTAGCAGCCGCACAGGGGGCTGGTTCACCCCTCCACTTT
17	TRBD1	TRBJ1-1	once	TRBV12-5	CASGLYTGGAWITEAFF	TGTGCTAGTGGTTTGTACACAGGGGGCGCCTGGATCACTGAAGCTTTCTTT
15	TRBD1	TRBJ1-2	many	TRBV5-5	CASSLAWVNRGGYTF	TGTGCCAGCAGCTTGGCCTGGGTCAACAGGGGCGGCTACACCTTC
14	TRBD1	TRBJ2-5	NA	TRBV15	CATSRGDRGETQYF	TGTGCCACCAGCAGAGGGGACAGGGGAGAGACCCAGTACTTC
16	TRBD1	TRBJ1-5	few	TRBV5-4	CASSPGGQGTGQPQHF	TGTGCCAGCAGCCCCGGGGGACAGGGTACTGGGCAGCCCCAGCATTTT
14	TRBD1	TRBJ2-6	NA	TRBV10-3	CAIRGGPGANVLTF	TGTGCCATCAGAGGGGGCCCTGGGGCCAACGTCCTGACTTTC
13	TRBD1	TRBJ1-6	NA	TRBV4-2	CASRGQVDSPLHF	TGTGCCAGCAGGGGACAGGTGGATTCACCCCTCCACTTT
14	NA	TRBJ1-5	NA	TRBV7-2	CASSLINSNQPQHF	TGTGCCAGCAGCTTAATCAATAGCAATCAGCCCCAGCATTTT
12	NA	TRBJ2-1	NA	TRBV7-2	CASRLDSHEQFF	TGTGCCAGCAGACTGGACAGTCATGAGCAGTTCTTC
16	NA	TRBJ2-1	NA	TRBV11-1	CASSLEPAGLYNEQFF	TGTGCCAGCAGCTTAGAGCCAGCGGGTCTCTACAATGAGCAGTTCTTC
15	NA	TRBJ2-3	NA	TRBV2	CASGGGARSTDTQYF	TGTGCCAGCGGAGGGGGGGCCCGTAGCACAGATACGCAGTATTTT
13	TRBD2	TRBJ2-7	NA	TRBV15	CATSGEGFYEQYF	TGTGCCACCAGCGGGGAGGGTTTCTACGAGCAGTACTTC
16	TRBD2	TRBJ2-7	NA	TRBV5-1	CASSLEGLAGGYEQYF	TGCGCCAGCAGCTTGGAGGGACTAGCGGGGGGTTACGAGCAGTACTTC
15	NA	TRBJ1-2	NA	TRBV6-1	CASRGQWTGTWGYTF	TGTGCCAGCAGGGGCCAGTGGACGGGAACATGGGGCTACACCTTC
14	NA	TRBJ1-2	NA	TRBV7-9	CASSQRPTGYGYTF	TGTGCCAGCAGCCAAAGACCGACGGGCTATGGCTACACCTTC
14	TRBD1	TRBJ2-1	few	TRBV6-6	CASSYWDRSNEQFF	TGTGCCAGCAGTTATTGGGACAGGTCGAATGAGCAGTTCTTC
16	TRBD1	TRBJ2-7	NA	TRBV28	CASRTVVGQGKNEQYF	TGTGCCAGCAGAACCGTGGTCGGACAGGGGAAGAACGAGCAGTACTTC
17	TRBD2	TRBJ2-3	NA	TRBV28	CASSFRLAGTSTDTQYF	TGTGCCAGCAGTTTCCGGCTAGCGGGGACTTCCACAGATACGCAGTATTTT
14	NA	TRBJ1-3	few	TRBV5-5	CATQRGSSGNTIYF	TGTGCCACTCAAAGGGGGTCATCTGGAAACACCATATATTTT
14	TRBD1	TRBJ2-7	NA	TRBV27	CASSSDRVVNEQYF	TGTGCCAGCAGTTCGGACAGGGTCGTGAACGAGCAGTACTTC
14	TRBD2	TRBJ2-7	NA	TRBV28	CASSLAGARYEQYF	TGTGCCAGCAGTCTAGCGGGGGCCCGCTACGAGCAGTACTTC
15	NA	TRBJ2-5	NA	TRBV5-1	CASSLAVGGRETQYF	TGCGCCAGCAGCTTGGCCGTAGGGGGTAGAGAGACCCAGTACTTC
13	TRBD2	TRBJ2-3	few	TRBV7-2	CASGRGGADTQYF	TGTGCCAGCGGGCGGGGGGGGGCCGATACGCAGTATTTT
13	TRBD2	TRBJ2-7	NA	TRBV29-1	CSVLSGDSYEQYF	TGCAGCGTCCTTAGCGGGGACTCCTACGAGCAGTACTTC
13	NA	TRBJ1-5	NA	TRBV9	CRFVATAYQPQHF	TGTCGGTTTGTAGCTACGGCATATCAGCCCCAGCATTTT
15	TRBD2	TRBJ2-7	NA	TRBV4-2	CASSHTGTSGYEQYF	TGTGCCAGCAGCCATACCGGGACTAGCGGCTACGAGCAGTACTTC